The 22 T cell receptor beta chains below were found in one sample sequenced in a study of shared clonotypes between healthy human individuals. Sequencing used immunoSEQ multiplex PCR; TCRdb keeps in-frame clones, though not all of them. The profile shows roughly 500,000 clones, around 85% of them singletons. The material sequenced was PBMCs. The origin of the receptors is a woman in her 40s in good health. Some clones in this sample may be carry-over from other donors' samples.

V is TRBV9 and J is TRBJ2-3; 7 bases agree with TRBD2. J gave up 9 bases and V 3 bases, and 1 base lay outside the gene matches. The CDR3 loop spans 11 amino acids. Looked up from germline, CDR1 is SGDLS and CDR2 is YYNGEE. CDR3 region: CASSGEGTQYF. CDR3 DNA sequence: TGTGCCAGCAGCGGGGAGGGGACGCAGTATTTT.

The rearrangement uses TRBV10-3 and TRBJ2-7; tentatively, D is TRBD2 (6 bases). Germline CDR1 ENHRY, CDR2 SYGVKD. The CDR3 totals 15 residues. V was cut by 10 bases and J by 0 bases, with 19 bases left in between. This CDR3 reads CATAGLAYSSYEQYF. In nucleotides, the CDR3 is TGTGCCACCGCGGGGCTAGCGTACAGCTCCTACGAGCAGTACTTC.

The gene calls are TRBV7-2 and TRBJ1-4, with unresolved D. Germline V gene sequence: CDR1 SGHTA, CDR2 FQGNSA. This CDR3 has 15 amino acids. Deletions cut 0 bases from V and 0 bases from J, with 5 bases between. CDR3 in DNA: TGTGCCAGCAGCTTAGCGTTGGCAACTAATGAAAAACTGTTTTTT. Translated: CASSLALATNEKLFF.

The J gene is TRBJ2-3, the V gene TRBV30, with D uncertain. The CDR3 covers 11 residues. Germline V gives CDR1 GTSNPN, CDR2 SVGIG (reference sequence). Trimming removed 0 bases at V and 10 bases at J, with 8 bases between. The CDR3 here is CAWSVSGPQYF. As DNA, the CDR3 is TGTGCCTGGAGTGTATCCGGGCCGCAGTATTTT.

The CDR3 DNA follows: TGCGCCAGCAGAGGGATAACTAGCACAGATACGCAGTATTTT. Translated: CASRGITSTDTQYF. V usage is TRBV10-2 and J usage is TRBJ2-3; D gene ambiguous. Trimming left V 6 bases short and J 0 bases short, with 10 bases between. The germline CDR1 and CDR2 sequences are WSHSY and SAAADI. CDR3 length: 14 amino acids.

The chain employs TRBV6-5 and TRBJ1-3, with D perhaps TRBD1 (5 bases). V lost 0 bases to trimming and J lost 4 bases, with 10 bases between them. CDR3 length: 15 residues. Germline CDR1 reads MNHEY; CDR2 reads SVGAGI. As DNA, the CDR3 is TGTGCCAGCAGTTACTCAGGGGAGCAGGGAAACACCATATATTTT. Its protein product is CASSYSGEQGNTIYF.

About this clone: An end of the junction does not agree with germline; a read error may underlie this. The rearrangement links TRBV30 to TRBJ1-5; tentatively, D is TRBD1 (5 bases). The CDR3 totals 14 residues. Looked up from germline, CDR1 is GTSNPN and CDR2 is SVGIG (reference sequence). Here the CDR3 DNA reads TGTGTCTGGACTGACAGCGCCGTAATTCAGCCCCAGCATTTT. Protein product: CVWTDSAVIQPQHF.

The genes are TRBV5-1 and TRBJ2-2; D not resolved. This CDR3 is built from 14 residues. The ends were cut back, 2 bases at V and 2 bases at J, with 7 bases in the middle. In germline, CDR1 is SGHRS, CDR2 YFSETQ. In DNA, the CDR3 is TGCGCCAGCAGCTTAAGACCAAACACCGGGGAGCTGTTTTTT. This gives the protein CASSLRPNTGELFF.

V usage is TRBV5-1 and J usage is TRBJ2-7, with TRBD2 matching over 7 bases. CDR1 and CDR2 (germline): SGHRS, YFSETQ. The CDR3 is 15 residues long. Germline trimming cut 4 bases from V and 0 bases from J; bases unmatched to any gene: 7. This CDR3 is CASSDSSGASYEQYF. DNA for the CDR3: TGCGCCAGCAGCGACTCTAGCGGAGCCTCCTACGAGCAGTACTTC.

The sample holds many counts of this clone. This specimen includes other DNA sequences encoding the same CDR3. The gene calls are TRBV30 and TRBJ1-5, with D possibly TRBD1 on 6 matching bases. CDR1 is GTSNPN, CDR2 SVGIG, per germline (reference sequence). V dropped 5 bases and J dropped 0 bases, with 11 bases sitting between them. The CDR3 consists of 14 residues. In nucleotides, the CDR3 is TGTGCCTGGCCTCCGGGACATAGCAATCAGCCCCAGCATTTT. Its protein is CAWPPGHSNQPQHF.

As regards this clone: Other DNA sequences in this sample translate to the same CDR3. The gene calls are TRBV19 and TRBJ2-1, with 9 bases that match TRBD1. Germline V gene sequence: CDR1 LNHDA, CDR2 SQIVND (reference sequence). After removal of 8 bases from V and 8 bases from J, the junction contained 1 base not matched to a gene. The length of the CDR3 is 11 residues. This CDR3 is CASDRGYEQFF. For the CDR3, the DNA is TGTGCCAGTGACAGGGGGTATGAGCAGTTCTTC.

This clone was seen once. A much bigger clone sits one base away, suggesting this may be a read error. The V call is TRBV18, the J call TRBJ2-3; 8 nucleotides match TRBD2. Germline V gene lookup returns CDR1 KGHSH and CDR2 LQKENI. This CDR3 is built from 14 residues. The CDR3 DNA sequence: TGTGCCGGCTCACCGGCGGGGGGAACAGATACGCAGTATTTT. The encoded protein is CAGSPAGGTDTQYF.

The count of this clone is one. V usage is TRBV7-2 and J usage is TRBJ2-6; D is unclear. The CDR3 is 17 residues long. Germline V gives CDR1 SGHTA, CDR2 FQGNSA. Trimming removed 1 base from V and 0 bases from J, with 10 bases in between. The CDR3 DNA is TGTGCCAGCAGCTTAGGAGGCAGAGGCTCTGGGGCCAACGTCCTGACTTTC. It is translated as CASSLGGRGSGANVLTF. Filled out from reference TRBV7-2 and TRBJ2-6, the complete variable domain reads GAGVSQSPSNKVTEKGKDVELRCDPISGHTALYWYRQSLGQGLEFLIYFQGNSAPDKSGLPSDRFSAERTGGSVSTLTIQRTQQEDSAVYLCASSLGGRGSGANVLTFGAGSRLTVL.

The gene calls are TRBV30 and TRBJ1-1, with D perhaps TRBD1 (5 bases). The CDR3 is 14 residues long. V lost 6 bases to trimming and J lost 3 bases, with 17 bases between them. Germline V lookup: CDR1 GTSNPN, CDR2 SVGIG (reference sequence). For the CDR3, the DNA is TGTGCCTGTAGTCACAGGTACGGGGACACTGAAGCTTTCTTT. Translated, it gives CACSHRYGDTEAFF.

The chain couples TRBV25-1 to TRBJ2-7; D may be TRBD2 (5 bases). The CDR3 totals 12 residues. Germline assignment: CDR1 MGHDK and CDR2 SYGVNS. CDR3 DNA: TGTGCTAGCGACTTAAGCTCCTACGAGCAGTACTTC. Its protein is CASDLSSYEQYF.

The chain joins TRBV29-1 to TRBJ1-1; no clear D. The CDR3 spans 13 residues. Per the germline V gene, CDR1 is SQVTM and CDR2 is ANQGSEA. Trimming removed 6 bases from V and 6 bases from J, with 17 bases in between. CDR3 nucleotides: TGCAGCGTCGACCCGTCCGTGGGCTCTGAAGCTTTCTTT. Encoded protein: CSVDPSVGSEAFF.

The V and J genes are TRBV28 and TRBJ1-1, with 8 bases lining up with TRBD1. This CDR3 comprises 14 residues. The V gene's germline CDR1 is MDHEN and CDR2 SYDVKM. V gave up 6 bases and J gave up 3 bases; unmatched junction bases: 6. The CDR3: CASRTGGGYTEAFF. CDR3 nucleotides: TGTGCCAGCAGAACAGGGGGAGGATACACTGAAGCTTTCTTT.

The rearrangement joins TRBV2 to TRBJ2-3; D is possibly TRBD1 or TRBD2 (6 bases each). This CDR3 has 14 residues. Germline V gives CDR1 SNHLY, CDR2 FYNNEI. Trimming took off 7 bases at V and 2 bases at J, with 13 bases between the two ends. This CDR3 is CASTMGGPTDTQYF. In DNA form, the CDR3 reads TGTGCCAGCACCATGGGGGGCCCCACAGATACGCAGTATTTT. Looking up the rest from reference TRBV2 and TRBJ2-3 gives the full variable domain: EPEVTQTPSHQVTQMGQEVILRCVPISNHLYFYWYRQILGQKVEFLVSFYNNEISEKSEIFDDQFSVERPDGSNFTLKIRSTKLEDSAMYFCASTMGGPTDTQYFGPGTRLTVL.

CDR3 amino acids: CASSFRGGRAAEQYF. The CDR3 coding sequence is TGTGCCAGCAGCTTTAGGGGCGGGAGGGCCGCCGAGCAGTACTTC. The chain combines TRBV11-2 with TRBJ2-7, with 9 bases identical to TRBD2. Germline V gives CDR1 SGHAT, CDR2 FQNNGV. V was pared by 3 bases and J by 6 bases, with 9 bases of the junction left unmatched. The CDR3 is made up of 15 amino acids.

The chain is built from TRBV30 and TRBJ2-1, with D unresolved. Trimming removed 0 bases at V and 2 bases at J, with 8 bases between. The germline V gene has CDR1 GTSNPN and CDR2 SVGIG (reference sequence). The CDR3 consists of 14 residues. In DNA, the CDR3 is TGTGCCTGGAGTGTTGGTCTACCCTACAATGAGCAGTTCTTC. Its translation: CAWSVGLPYNEQFF.

The gene calls are TRBV7-2 and TRBJ2-3, with 7 bases fitting TRBD2. The CDR3 extends over 20 amino acids. CDR1 and CDR2 (germline): SGHTA, FQGNSA. Trimming took 0 bases from V and 0 from J; bases not matched to a gene: 15. The CDR3 region has the DNA TGTGCCAGCAGCTTAGCTCCTCTCTCCGTACGGGGAGGGAGCACAGATACGCAGTATTTT. The encoded protein is CASSLAPLSVRGGSTDTQYF.

This chain links TRBV28 with TRBJ2-7, with D possibly matching TRBD2 (5 bases). Per the germline V gene, CDR1 is MDHEN and CDR2 is SYDVKM. The CDR3 spans 14 residues. Deletions cut 4 bases from V and 4 bases from J, with 14 bases between. The CDR3 sequence is CASSSLTRLYEQYF. The CDR3 region has the DNA TGTGCCAGCAGTTCGCTCACTAGACTGTACGAGCAGTACTTC. The whole variable domain, filled in from reference TRBV28 and TRBJ2-7, reads DVKVTQSSRYLVKRTGEKVFLECVQDMDHENMFWYRQDPGLGLRLIYFSYDVKMKEKGDIPEGYSVSREKKERFSLILESASTNQTSMYLCASSSLTRLYEQYFGPGTRLTVT.